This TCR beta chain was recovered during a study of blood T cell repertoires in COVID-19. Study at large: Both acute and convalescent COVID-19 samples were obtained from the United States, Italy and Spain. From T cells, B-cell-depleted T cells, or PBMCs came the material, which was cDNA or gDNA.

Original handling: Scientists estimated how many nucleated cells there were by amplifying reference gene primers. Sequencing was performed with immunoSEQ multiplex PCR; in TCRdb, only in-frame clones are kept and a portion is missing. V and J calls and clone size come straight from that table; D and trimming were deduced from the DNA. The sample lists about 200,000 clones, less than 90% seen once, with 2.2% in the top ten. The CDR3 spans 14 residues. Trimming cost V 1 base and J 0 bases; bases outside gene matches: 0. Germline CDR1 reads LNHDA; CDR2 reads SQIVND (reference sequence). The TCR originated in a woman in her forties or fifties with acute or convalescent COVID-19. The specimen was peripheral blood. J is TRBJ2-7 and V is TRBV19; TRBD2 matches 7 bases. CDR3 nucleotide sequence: TGTGCCAGTAGTATAGGGACTAGCTCCTACGAGCAGTACTTC. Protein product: CASSIGTSSYEQYF.